The 31 T cell receptor beta chains reported below all come from one sample, sequenced in a study of regulatory dendritic cells for organ transplantation. The repertoire was sequenced with immunoSEQ multiplex PCR; TCRdb's copy has only in-frame clones and lacks some. This sample yields around 30,000 clones, of which approximately 80% are seen a single time; 0.1% belongs to the top ten. The source material was naive CD4+ T cells from blood. Specified subset: CD45RA+ naive T cells. The receptors shown here come from a human donor in good health.

The rearrangement uses TRBV20-1 and TRBJ1-1; D is unresolved. CDR1 and CDR2 (germline): DFQATT, SNEGSKA (reference sequence). With 3 bases removed from V and 7 bases from J, the gap between germline ends came to 9 bases. The CDR3 runs to 11 residues. The CDR3 sequence: CSASDSDEAFF. The CDR3 bases are TGCAGTGCTAGTGACTCGGATGAAGCTTTCTTT.

The chain carries TRBV27 and TRBJ2-5, with unresolved D. Germline V gives CDR1 MNHEY, CDR2 SMNVEV (reference sequence). Trimming left V 6 bases short and J 7 bases short, with 18 bases between. The CDR3 runs 14 residues. CDR3 coding DNA: TGTGCCAGCAGCCCTAACGCCGTCGGGTGGACCCAGTACTTC. Translated, it gives CASSPNAVGWTQYF.

The chain employs TRBV4-2 and TRBJ2-1, with 8 bases matching TRBD1. This CDR3 comprises 17 residues. J was trimmed by 4 bases and V by 2 bases; bases with no gene match: 10. Per germline, CDR1 LGHNA and CDR2 YNFKEQ. CDR3 sequence reads: CASSQQLADRAYNEQFF. CDR3 sequence (DNA): TGTGCCAGCAGCCAACAACTTGCGGACAGGGCTTACAATGAGCAGTTCTTC.

The V and J genes are TRBV2 and TRBJ1-4, with D hard to call. In germline, CDR1 is SNHLY, CDR2 FYNNEI. CDR3 length: 15 amino acids. V was trimmed by 6 bases and J by 6 bases, leaving 17 bases between them. Here the CDR3 reads CASRHDGDSYEKLFF. DNA of the CDR3: TGTGCCAGCAGACATGATGGAGACTCCTATGAAAAACTGTTTTTT.

The CDR3 DNA reads as TGCGCCAGCAGCTTGGCGTATGACAGGGTGGACACTGAAGCTTTCTTT. The encoded protein is CASSLAYDRVDTEAFF. The rearrangement links TRBV5-1 to TRBJ1-1; 7 positions match TRBD1. The trim removed 0 bases at V and 3 bases at J, leaving 8 bases unmatched. Germline V CDR1 and CDR2: SGHRS, YFSETQ. This CDR3 region has 16 residues.

Notes on this clone: At the DNA level, this CDR3 is encoded by other sequences in the same sample as well. The rearrangement links TRBV7-9 to TRBJ1-5; possible D gene TRBD1, 5 bases. V lost 2 bases to trimming and J lost 14 bases, with 13 bases between them. In germline, CDR1 is SEHNR, CDR2 FQNEAQ (reference sequence). This CDR3 is built from 12 residues. The CDR3: CASSLRGGIEHF. CDR3 coding DNA: TGTGCCAGCAGCTTAAGGGGTGGGATAGAGCATTTT.

The CDR3, as DNA: TGCAGCGTTGAAAAGGACAGGGGACCCCAAGAGACCCAGTACTTC. It encodes CSVEKDRGPQETQYF. The V gene is TRBV29-1, the J gene TRBJ2-5, with 9 nucleotides matching TRBD1. The J segment lost 1 base and the V segment lost 2 bases, leaving 5 bases of the junction unmatched. CDR3 length equals 15 residues. CDR1 SQVTM and CDR2 ANQGSEA come from the germline V gene.

The chain has TRBV5-6 and TRBJ1-3, with D possibly matching TRBD1 (5 bases). Germline lookup yields CDR1 SGHDT and CDR2 YYEEEE. This CDR3 region has 15 residues. V was cut by 6 bases and J by 2 bases, with 15 bases left in between. CDR3 nucleotides: TGTGCCAGCACCGTTTCGGGGGTAGCTGGAAACACCATATATTTT. As protein: CASTVSGVAGNTIYF.

This rearrangement joins TRBV19 to TRBJ2-3, with 9 bases that match TRBD1. Trimming at V came to 4 bases and at J to 6 bases, leaving 8 bases not matched to a gene. Germline V lookup: CDR1 LNHDA, CDR2 SQIVND (reference sequence). This CDR3 comprises 15 residues. The CDR3 loop is CASSSRTGVSDTQYF. In DNA form, the CDR3 reads TGTGCCAGTAGTAGTAGGACAGGGGTATCTGATACGCAGTATTTT.

CDR3 loop: CASSLFGENTEAFF. In DNA form, the CDR3 reads TGTGCCAGCAGCTTATTCGGAGAGAACACTGAAGCTTTCTTT. The chain recombines TRBV7-8 with TRBJ1-1; no firm D call. Trimming took 2 bases from V and 1 from J, leaving 8 bases between them. Germline values: CDR1 SGHVS, CDR2 FQNEAQ. The CDR3 totals 14 residues.

V is TRBV10-3 and J is TRBJ2-3; no firm D call. The germline V and J ends were trimmed by 0 bases and 4 bases, with 8 bases remaining between them. The CDR3 loop spans 14 amino acids. Per the germline V gene, CDR1 is ENHRY and CDR2 is SYGVKD. The CDR3 reads CAISESLTADTQYF. The CDR3 bases are TGTGCCATCAGTGAGTCGCTTACGGCAGATACGCAGTATTTT.

The chain links TRBV19 to TRBJ2-3, with D perhaps TRBD2 (7 bases). V was pared by 4 bases and J by 5 bases, with 22 bases between. This CDR3 is built from 17 residues. The germline V gene has CDR1 LNHDA and CDR2 SQIVND (reference sequence). The CDR3 here is CASSNPNRGGPGDTQYF. The CDR3 nucleotides are TGTGCCAGTAGTAACCCAAATAGGGGGGGGCCGGGAGATACGCAGTATTTT. Full variable domain (missing parts from reference TRBV19 and TRBJ2-3): DGGITQSPKYLFRKEGQNVTLSCEQNLNHDAMYWYRQDPGQGLRLIYYSQIVNDFQKGDIAEGYSVSREKKESFPLTVTSAQKNPTAFYLCASSNPNRGGPGDTQYFGPGTRLTVL.

V gene TRBV4-3 combines with J gene TRBJ1-2; a weak D match, TRBD1 (6 bases). Germline loops: CDR1 LGHNA, CDR2 YSLEER. This CDR3 comprises 14 residues. Trimming cost V 0 bases and J 8 bases, with 13 bases left between them. The DNA of the CDR3 is TGCGCCAGCAGCCAAGATGGGGCAGGGGTCGGCTACACCTTC. It specifies CASSQDGAGVGYTF.

This chain links TRBV6-1 with TRBJ2-3, with TRBD2 matching over 9 bases. V was clipped by 7 bases and J by 1 base; unmatched bases: 6. The CDR3 is 15 amino acids. CDR1 is MNHNS and CDR2 is SASEGT in the germline V gene. The chain's CDR3 is CASNLERGGTDTQYF. CDR3 nucleotides: TGTGCCAGCAACCTAGAGCGGGGGGGCACAGATACGCAGTATTTT.

In this sample, this clone turned up once. The chain carries TRBV5-1 and TRBJ1-1, with 10 bases matching TRBD1. Looked up from germline, CDR1 is SGHRS and CDR2 is YFSETQ. V trimming: 5 bases; J trimming: 4 bases; junction bases outside the gene matches: 5. This CDR3 is built from 14 residues. The CDR3 DNA follows: TGCGCCAGCAGATCGGACAGGGGGGTCACTGAAGCTTTCTTT. The encoded protein is CASRSDRGVTEAFF.

The genes are TRBV14 and TRBJ1-2, with D maybe TRBD1 (5 bases). V was pared by 0 bases and J by 10 bases, with 9 bases between. The CDR3 covers 12 residues. Germline V CDR1 and CDR2: SGHDN, FVKESK. CDR3 protein: CASSQDRTFYTF. The CDR3 DNA follows: TGTGCCAGCAGCCAAGACCGGACATTCTACACCTTC.

This clone appeared a few times. The genes are TRBV5-4 and TRBJ1-2, with D possibly matching TRBD1 (6 bases). CDR1 is SGHNT, CDR2 YYREEE, per germline (reference sequence). This CDR3 region has 13 residues. V was shortened by 4 bases and J by 1 base, with 8 bases between the two germline ends. The CDR3 loop is CASSPDSNYGYTF. In DNA, the CDR3 is TGTGCCAGCAGCCCGGACAGTAACTATGGCTACACCTTC.

The chain recombines TRBV9 with TRBJ2-7; TRBD2 aligns across 10 bases. The CDR3 extends over 16 amino acids. The V segment lost 0 bases and the J segment 6 bases; nucleotides outside the gene matches: 9. Germline V lookup: CDR1 SGDLS, CDR2 YYNGEE. The CDR3 is CASSVGPLAGVVEQYF. The CDR3 coding sequence is TGTGCCAGCAGCGTAGGGCCTCTAGCGGGGGTGGTCGAGCAGTACTTC.

This clone was detected only a few times. J is TRBJ2-5 and V is TRBV19; 12 bases match TRBD2. Germline loops: CDR1 LNHDA, CDR2 SQIVND (reference sequence). There are 15 residues in the CDR3. After removal of 2 bases from V and 5 bases from J, the junction contained 3 bases not matched to a gene. CDR3 DNA: TGTGCCAGTAGTATACTAGCGGGGGGGCGGGAGACCCAGTACTTC. Translated, it gives CASSILAGGRETQYF.

This clone appeared once. The chain couples TRBV29-1 to TRBJ1-2; D not certain. The CDR3 runs 13 residues. V gave up 1 base and J gave up 6 bases, with 12 bases separating them. Germline V gives CDR1 SQVTM, CDR2 ANQGSEA. CDR3 bases: TGCAGCGTTGAAGGGCAGTTGGTTGATGGCTACACCTTC. Protein: CSVEGQLVDGYTF.

This clone was observed a handful of times. The V call is TRBV10-2, the J call TRBJ1-6; 7 bases map to TRBD1. From germline, CDR1 is WSHSY and CDR2 SAAADI. CDR3 size: 15 residues. J was trimmed by 8 bases and V by 6 bases; bases with no gene match: 10. This CDR3 reads CASSAPQGLDSPLHF. CDR3 DNA: TGCGCCAGCAGCGCCCCACAGGGGTTGGATTCACCCCTCCACTTT.

This sequence joins TRBV2 and TRBJ1-5; D gene uncertain. The CDR3 runs 13 residues. Per germline, CDR1 SNHLY and CDR2 FYNNEI. The V end was cut by 7 bases, the J end by 5 bases, with 12 bases between. The CDR3 loop is CASTAEVHQPQHF. For the CDR3, the DNA is TGTGCCAGCACCGCGGAGGTTCATCAGCCCCAGCATTTT.

This chain connects TRBV5-5 to TRBJ1-2; the D is unclear. V was cut by 0 bases and J by 4 bases, with 13 bases left in between. Germline V gene lookup returns CDR1 SGHKS and CDR2 YYEKEE (reference sequence). The CDR3 has 15 residues. In DNA form, the CDR3 reads TGTGCCAGCAGCTTGGAAGGAGGCAGGATCTATGGCTACACCTTC. It yields the protein CASSLEGGRIYGYTF.

This clone appeared a few times. The chain couples TRBV28 to TRBJ1-2; 9 nucleotides match TRBD1. This CDR3 region has 16 residues. V shed 2 bases, J shed 8 bases, and the junction held 12 bases outside the gene matches. Per the germline V gene, CDR1 is MDHEN and CDR2 is SYDVKM. The CDR3 sequence: CASSLRDRVPAGGYTF. CDR3 DNA sequence: TGTGCCAGCAGTTTAAGGGACAGGGTGCCGGCGGGCGGCTACACCTTC.

The chain links TRBV2 to TRBJ2-5, with 8 positions matching TRBD2. CDR1 is SNHLY, CDR2 FYNNEI, per germline. V lost 4 bases, J lost 2 bases, and 3 bases stayed unmatched. This CDR3 has 14 amino acids. CDR3 sequence reads: CASSVLAAQETQYF. The CDR3 DNA is TGTGCCAGCAGTGTACTAGCGGCTCAAGAGACCCAGTACTTC.

The genes are TRBV5-1 and TRBJ2-7; TRBD1 might be the D (6 bases). The germline V and J ends were trimmed by 6 bases and 5 bases, with 12 bases remaining between them. CDR3 length: 12 amino acids. CDR1 and CDR2 (germline): SGHRS, YFSETQ. The chain's CDR3 is CASTSGADEQYF. CDR3 coding DNA: TGCGCCAGCACCTCAGGGGCTGACGAGCAGTACTTC.

J is TRBJ1-2 and V is TRBV18, with D perhaps TRBD1 (5 bases). The CDR3 totals 14 residues. The germline CDR1 and CDR2 sequences are KGHSH and LQKENI. V lost 6 bases to trimming and J lost 2 bases, with 13 bases between them. CDR3 sequence: CASSPDGGNYGYTF. The CDR3 DNA follows: TGTGCCAGCTCCCCTGACGGGGGGAACTATGGCTACACCTTC.

The gene calls are TRBV19 and TRBJ2-2, with TRBD1 matching over 8 bases. The germline gives CDR1 LNHDA, CDR2 SQIVND (reference sequence). The length of the CDR3 is 15 residues. The junction had 6 bases not matched to a gene; V was cut back by 6 bases and J by 3 bases. The chain's CDR3 is CASRLDRVDTGELFF. CDR3 in DNA: TGTGCCAGTAGGCTGGACAGGGTGGACACCGGGGAGCTGTTTTTT.

The chain uses TRBV12-5 and TRBJ2-1, with 8 bases identical to TRBD2. CDR1 is LGHNT, CDR2 FRNRAP, per germline. The CDR3 is 15 residues long. J lost 3 bases, V lost 1 base, and 2 bases had no gene match. The CDR3 DNA reads as TGTGCTAGTGGTTTGGCGGGGGGGAGCTACAATGAGCAGTTCTTC. This codes for CASGLAGGSYNEQFF.

This rearrangement joins TRBV5-8 to TRBJ2-5; 8 bases align to TRBD2. The V and J ends lost 1 base and 1 base, in that order; junction bases with no gene match: 3. From germline, CDR1 is SGHTS and CDR2 YDEGEE. CDR3 length: 15 amino acids. The CDR3 DNA follows: TGTGCCAGCAGCTTGCGTAGCGGGGCCCAAGAGACCCAGTACTTC. Protein product: CASSLRSGAQETQYF.

The chain couples TRBV6-5 to TRBJ1-2, with 7 bases matching TRBD1. Germline assignment: CDR1 MNHEY and CDR2 SVGAGI. CDR3 length: 15 amino acids. Trimming removed 5 bases from V and 5 bases from J; junction bases left unmatched: 11. The CDR3 bases are TGTGCCAGCAGTGTCCGGGACAGCCTTTCTTATGGCTACACCTTC. It yields the protein CASSVRDSLSYGYTF.